Listed below are T cell receptor beta chains from one sample, sequenced in a study of T cells in Graves' hyperthyroidism and ophthalmopathy. TCRdb ran MiXCR on the multiplex PCR reads and lists one entry per CDR3 protein. The sample lists approximately 590,000 distinct CDR3 sequences, approximately 14% occurring once. Specimen: blood. The source of these receptors is a woman in her twenties or thirties with Graves' hyperthyroidism. Both conserved end residues are part of each CDR3. The D gene is left open where the match is weak. Clone size, where shown, is once, few, many, or a class for clones that have expanded.

J gene: TRBJ2-3; clone size: few; V gene: TRBV30; D gene: NA; CDR3 protein: CAWNLVAADTQYF; CDR3 DNA: TGTGCCTGGAATCTGGTCGCAGCAGATACGCAGTATTTT
J gene: TRBJ2-7; clone size: many; V gene: TRBV7-9; D gene: NA; CDR3 protein: CASSLAGWDTYSYEQYF; CDR3 DNA: TGTGCCAGCAGCTTAGCGGGATGGGACACCTACTCCTACGAGCAGTACTTC
J gene: TRBJ1-1; clone size: NA; V gene: TRBV19; D gene: NA; CDR3 protein: CASTYYLGTEAFF; CDR3 DNA: TGTGCCAGTACCTACTACTTGGGCACTGAAGCTTTCTTT
J gene: TRBJ2-7; clone size: many; V gene: TRBV3-1; D gene: NA; CDR3 protein: CASSRGEYEQYF; CDR3 DNA: TGTGCCAGCAGCCGGGGGGAATACGAGCAGTACTTC
J gene: TRBJ2-1; clone size: NA; V gene: TRBV16; D gene: TRBD2; CDR3 protein: CASSQESLAGIYNEQFF; CDR3 DNA: TGTGCCAGCAGCCAAGAGTCACTAGCGGGAATCTACAATGAGCAGTTCTTC
J gene: TRBJ1-1; clone size: many; V gene: TRBV20-1; D gene: NA; CDR3 protein: CSATRGGGTEAFF; CDR3 DNA: TGCAGTGCTACCAGAGGGGGGGGCACTGAAGCTTTCTTT
J gene: TRBJ1-2; clone size: many; V gene: TRBV2; D gene: NA; CDR3 protein: CASSGTGPYGYTF; CDR3 DNA: TGTGCCAGCAGTGGGACTGGACCCTATGGCTACACCTTC
J gene: TRBJ2-3; clone size: many; V gene: TRBV5-1; D gene: TRBD2; CDR3 protein: CASSFSGRAQDTQYF; CDR3 DNA: TGCGCCAGCAGCTTTAGCGGGAGGGCCCAAGATACGCAGTATTTT
J gene: TRBJ2-7; clone size: NA; V gene: TRBV19; D gene: NA; CDR3 protein: CASKGSGYEQYF; CDR3 DNA: TGTGCCAGTAAAGGCAGCGGCTACGAGCAGTACTTC
J gene: TRBJ1-2; clone size: few; V gene: TRBV18; D gene: TRBD1; CDR3 protein: CASSIDRDGGYTF; CDR3 DNA: TGTGCCAGCTCAATCGACAGGGATGGCGGCTACACCTTC
J gene: TRBJ2-1; clone size: NA; V gene: TRBV6-4; D gene: TRBD2; CDR3 protein: CASSIIAGAGNEQFF; CDR3 DNA: TGTGCCAGCAGTATAATAGCGGGAGCTGGGAATGAGCAGTTCTTC
J gene: TRBJ1-2; clone size: NA; V gene: TRBV6-2/TRBV6-3; D gene: NA; CDR3 protein: CASSYSNAQVGGYTF; CDR3 DNA: TGTGCCAGCAGTTACTCGAATGCACAGGTTGGTGGCTACACCTTC
J gene: TRBJ2-7; clone size: many; V gene: TRBV6-9; D gene: NA; CDR3 protein: CAIPPPDSSYEQYF; CDR3 DNA: TGTGCCATCCCCCCGCCGGATAGCTCCTACGAGCAGTACTTC
J gene: TRBJ2-3; clone size: many; V gene: TRBV24-1; D gene: TRBD2; CDR3 protein: CATSGLAGGRADTQYF; CDR3 DNA: TGTGCCACCAGCGGACTAGCGGGAGGGCGTGCAGATACGCAGTATTTT
J gene: TRBJ2-3; clone size: many; V gene: TRBV5-6; D gene: TRBD1; CDR3 protein: CASSPDRGLQTDTQYF; CDR3 DNA: TGTGCCAGCAGCCCGGACAGGGGGCTTCAGACAGATACGCAGTATTTT
J gene: TRBJ2-2; clone size: many; V gene: TRBV30; D gene: NA; CDR3 protein: CAWSVNPYTGELFF; CDR3 DNA: TGTGCCTGGAGTGTAAATCCCTACACCGGGGAGCTGTTTTTT
J gene: TRBJ1-2; clone size: NA; V gene: TRBV18; D gene: NA; CDR3 protein: CASSPPTRDIGYTF; CDR3 DNA: TGTGCCAGCTCACCACCGACCAGGGATATTGGCTACACCTTC
J gene: TRBJ2-1; clone size: NA; V gene: TRBV7-9; D gene: TRBD1; CDR3 protein: CASSEGAYNEQFF; CDR3 DNA: TGTGCCAGCAGCGAGGGGGCTTACAATGAGCAGTTCTTC
J gene: TRBJ2-7; clone size: many; V gene: TRBV11-2; D gene: NA; CDR3 protein: CASSLDLLARARSYEQYF; CDR3 DNA: TGTGCCAGCAGCTTAGATTTGCTAGCCAGAGCGCGTTCCTACGAGCAGTACTTC
J gene: TRBJ1-5; clone size: NA; V gene: TRBV28; D gene: NA; CDR3 protein: CASGRGHKSNQPQHF; CDR3 DNA: TGTGCCAGCGGACGGGGACACAAGAGCAATCAGCCCCAGCATTTT
J gene: TRBJ2-7; clone size: NA; V gene: TRBV18; D gene: TRBD1; CDR3 protein: CASSSGTDPSCEQYF; CDR3 DNA: TGTGCCAGCTCATCCGGGACAGATCCCTCCTGCGAGCAGTACTTC
J gene: TRBJ2-1; clone size: many; V gene: TRBV30; D gene: TRBD2; CDR3 protein: CAFSGGSYNEQFF; CDR3 DNA: TGTGCCTTCAGCGGGGGCTCCTACAATGAGCAGTTCTTC
J gene: TRBJ1-1; clone size: many; V gene: TRBV6-1; D gene: NA; CDR3 protein: CASSLSSLTNLNTEAFF; CDR3 DNA: TGTGCCAGCAGTCTATCATCGCTTACCAACCTTAACACTGAAGCTTTCTTT
J gene: TRBJ1-5; clone size: many; V gene: TRBV2; D gene: NA; CDR3 protein: CASSDGGAIQPQHF; CDR3 DNA: TGTGCCAGCAGTGATGGGGGGGCGATTCAGCCCCAGCATTTT
J gene: TRBJ2-2; clone size: NA; V gene: TRBV11-2; D gene: TRBD2; CDR3 protein: CASSLGRGRGTGELFF; CDR3 DNA: TGTGCCAGCAGCTTAGGTCGCGGGAGGGGCACCGGGGAGCTGTTTTTT
J gene: TRBJ1-5; clone size: many; V gene: TRBV2; D gene: TRBD1; CDR3 protein: CASSPGTGGHQPQHF; CDR3 DNA: TGTGCCAGCAGTCCCGGGACAGGGGGCCATCAGCCCCAGCATTTT
J gene: TRBJ2-2; clone size: NA; V gene: TRBV5-1; D gene: TRBD2; CDR3 protein: CASSPGLARNGELFF; CDR3 DNA: TGCGCCAGCAGCCCGGGACTAGCGAGAAACGGGGAGCTGTTTTTT
J gene: TRBJ2-7; clone size: NA; V gene: TRBV12-5; D gene: TRBD1; CDR3 protein: CASGLGLRQGYEQYF; CDR3 DNA: TGTGCTAGTGGTTTGGGACTTCGACAGGGGTACGAGCAGTACTTC
J gene: TRBJ1-4; clone size: few; V gene: TRBV29-1; D gene: TRBD1; CDR3 protein: CSVRGQFGEKLFF; CDR3 DNA: TGCAGCGTTCGGGGACAGTTTGGCGAAAAACTGTTTTTT
J gene: TRBJ1-1; clone size: many; V gene: TRBV7-9; D gene: NA; CDR3 protein: CASSSQGREAFF; CDR3 DNA: TGTGCCAGCAGCTCGCAAGGGAGGGAAGCTTTCTTT
J gene: TRBJ1-6; clone size: few; V gene: TRBV18; D gene: NA; CDR3 protein: CASRSTRSSYNSPLHF; CDR3 DNA: TGTGCCAGCCGTAGTACCAGGAGCTCCTATAATTCACCCCTCCACTTT
J gene: TRBJ2-2; clone size: NA; V gene: TRBV7-9; D gene: TRBD1; CDR3 protein: CASSSLGNRGLWELFF; CDR3 DNA: TGTGCCAGCAGCTCATTGGGGAACAGGGGGCTGTGGGAGCTGTTTTTT
J gene: TRBJ1-2; clone size: few; V gene: TRBV30; D gene: NA; CDR3 protein: CAWSEAEAGYTF; CDR3 DNA: TGTGCCTGGAGTGAGGCAGAGGCCGGCTACACCTTC
J gene: TRBJ2-1; clone size: many; V gene: TRBV24-1; D gene: TRBD2; CDR3 protein: CATSDPSGKLHNEQFF; CDR3 DNA: TGTGCCACCAGTGATCCTAGCGGGAAGCTGCACAATGAGCAGTTCTTC
J gene: TRBJ2-7; clone size: many; V gene: TRBV5-1; D gene: TRBD2; CDR3 protein: CASSLTIISGTSSYEQYF; CDR3 DNA: TGCGCCAGCAGCTTGACTATAATCTCCGGGACTAGCTCCTACGAGCAGTACTTC
J gene: TRBJ2-6; clone size: many; V gene: TRBV5-1; D gene: TRBD1; CDR3 protein: CASSYGTGVLGANVLTF; CDR3 DNA: TGCGCCAGCAGCTACGGGACAGGGGTCCTTGGGGCCAACGTCCTGACTTTC
J gene: TRBJ2-6; clone size: many; V gene: TRBV20-1; D gene: NA; CDR3 protein: CSARSVAVGANVLTF; CDR3 DNA: TGCAGTGCTAGATCTGTCGCGGTTGGGGCCAACGTCCTGACTTTC
J gene: TRBJ2-1; clone size: many; V gene: TRBV30; D gene: NA; CDR3 protein: CASMAGDGNEQFF; CDR3 DNA: TGTGCCTCCATGGCAGGGGACGGGAATGAGCAGTTCTTC
J gene: TRBJ2-2; clone size: many; V gene: TRBV3-1; D gene: NA; CDR3 protein: CASSQERGSGTGELFF; CDR3 DNA: TGTGCCAGCAGCCAAGAACGAGGGAGTGGCACCGGGGAGCTGTTTTTT
J gene: TRBJ2-3; clone size: NA; V gene: TRBV6-2/TRBV6-3; D gene: NA; CDR3 protein: CASSPLTRTDTQYF; CDR3 DNA: TGTGCCAGCAGTCCCCTCACTAGGACAGATACGCAGTATTTT
J gene: TRBJ2-3; clone size: many; V gene: TRBV7-8; D gene: NA; CDR3 protein: CASSLLTAGDTQYF; CDR3 DNA: TGTGCCAGCAGCTTACTTACTGCAGGAGATACGCAGTATTTT
J gene: TRBJ2-7; clone size: many; V gene: TRBV11-2; D gene: NA; CDR3 protein: CASSLGPQAPQYF; CDR3 DNA: TGTGCCAGCAGCTTAGGCCCACAAGCCCCGCAGTACTTC
J gene: TRBJ2-5; clone size: many; V gene: TRBV20-1; D gene: NA; CDR3 protein: CSARPDVETQYF; CDR3 DNA: TGCAGTGCTAGACCGGACGTAGAGACCCAGTACTTC
J gene: TRBJ1-6; clone size: few; V gene: TRBV3-1; D gene: TRBD1; CDR3 protein: CASSQFPGGNSPLHF; CDR3 DNA: TGTGCCAGCAGCCAATTTCCAGGGGGTAATTCACCCCTCCACTTT
J gene: TRBJ2-7; clone size: few; V gene: TRBV20-1; D gene: NA; CDR3 protein: CSANRDGTLGEQYF; CDR3 DNA: TGCAGTGCTAACCGGGACGGTACACTGGGCGAGCAGTACTTC
J gene: TRBJ1-3; clone size: few; V gene: TRBV20-1; D gene: NA; CDR3 protein: CSAESSGSGGNTIYF; CDR3 DNA: TGCAGTGCTGAATCCTCAGGGTCGGGTGGAAACACCATATATTTT
J gene: TRBJ2-2; clone size: few; V gene: TRBV5-5; D gene: NA; CDR3 protein: CASSFIDTGELFF; CDR3 DNA: TGTGCCAGCAGCTTCATAGACACCGGGGAGCTGTTTTTT